A selection of T cell receptor beta chains follows, all from one sample in a study of radiotherapy plus CTLA-4 blockade in lung cancer. Some clones are missing from TCRdb's copy, which holds only in-frame ones; the method was immunoSEQ multiplex PCR. The data show 55,000 to 80,000 clones, roughly 80% seen once. The sequencing used peripheral blood, collected from a patient treated with radiotherapy plus ipilimumab. The source is a human donor with non-small cell lung cancer who had a complete response to radiotherapy plus ipilimumab. The CDR3 runs from the conserved cysteine through the conserved F or W. The D gene is left open where the match is weak. Where a row states a size, it is once, few, many or the class of an expanded clone; other rows omit it.

TRBJ1-5,.,TRBV6-1,.,CASSEGPGTKPQHF,TGTGCCAGCAGTGAAGGCCCAGGGACAAAGCCCCAGCATTTT
TRBJ1-5,once,TRBV19,.,CASSIALRPEPQHF,TGTGCCAGTAGTATAGCCCTCCGGCCAGAGCCCCAGCATTTT
TRBJ2-5,.,TRBV12-5,TRBD2,CATQSAGGETQYF,TGTGCTACCCAATCGGCGGGAGGGGAGACCCAGTACTTC
TRBJ1-1,once,TRBV6-6,.,CASREGENTEAFF,TGTGCCAGCAGGGAGGGGGAGAACACTGAAGCTTTCTTT
TRBJ2-7,.,TRBV27,.,CASRFTGTYEQYF,TGTGCCAGCAGGTTCACAGGGACCTACGAGCAGTACTTC
TRBJ1-3,.,TRBV18,TRBD1,CASSMGQAGENTIYF,TGTGCCAGCTCAATGGGACAGGCTGGGGAAAACACCATATATTTT
TRBJ1-2,.,TRBV7-2,.,CASSLNLVRGGYTF,TGTGCCAGCAGCTTAAACCTCGTCAGGGGTGGCTACACCTTC
TRBJ2-7,.,TRBV5-1,.,CASSLAAGTVSYEQYF,TGCGCCAGCAGCTTGGCTGCGGGAACAGTCTCCTACGAGCAGTACTTC
TRBJ2-2,.,TRBV5-1,.,CASSLDRSPGELFF,TGCGCCAGCAGCTTGGACAGGTCTCCCGGGGAGCTGTTTTTT
TRBJ1-6,.,TRBV7-2,TRBD1,CASSDGTANNSPLHF,TGTGCCAGCAGCGATGGGACAGCAAATAATTCACCCCTCCACTTT
TRBJ2-5,.,TRBV27,.,CASSSAGVGEETQYF,TGTGCCAGCAGTTCGGCCGGGGTAGGGGAAGAGACCCAGTACTTC
TRBJ1-5,.,TRBV10-3,.,CATRQPGQTNQPQHF,TGTGCCACCCGACAACCGGGACAAACTAATCAGCCCCAGCATTTT
TRBJ2-3,.,TRBV18,.,CASSPISKSDTQYF,TGTGCCAGCTCACCAATTTCAAAATCAGATACGCAGTATTTT
TRBJ2-3,.,TRBV7-6,.,CASSSTGVDTDTQYF,TGTGCCAGCAGCTCTACAGGAGTGGACACAGATACGCAGTATTTT
TRBJ2-2,.,TRBV4-1,.,CASSQDLGGRPAGELFF,TGCGCCAGCAGCCAAGATTTAGGGGGGCGGCCCGCCGGGGAGCTGTTTTTT
TRBJ2-5,few,TRBV18,TRBD1,CASSSSPGQEGETQYF,TGTGCCAGCTCATCATCACCGGGACAGGAGGGAGAGACCCAGTACTTC
TRBJ2-1,.,TRBV30,TRBD2,CACGLAGGKSSYNEQFF,TGTGCCTGTGGACTAGCGGGGGGCAAAAGCTCCTACAATGAGCAGTTCTTC
TRBJ1-1,.,TRBV9,.,CASSEQGTEAFF,TGTGCCAGCAGCGAACAGGGTACTGAAGCTTTCTTT
TRBJ2-5,.,TRBV5-8,TRBD2,CASSRGMRGGSETQYF,TGTGCCAGCAGCAGAGGGATGCGGGGGGGCTCAGAGACCCAGTACTTC
TRBJ2-6,.,TRBV14,.,CASSQVVLSGANVLTF,TGTGCCAGCAGCCAAGTGGTACTCTCTGGGGCCAACGTCCTGACTTTC
TRBJ2-7,.,TRBV4-1,.,CASSQLLGVPYEQYF,TGCGCCAGCAGCCAGTTGCTGGGGGTCCCTTACGAGCAGTACTTC
TRBJ2-3,.,TRBV7-9,TRBD1,CASSPTGGGTRDTQYF,TGTGCCAGCAGCCCTACAGGGGGAGGAACACGAGATACGCAGTATTTT
TRBJ2-3,.,TRBV7-9,TRBD2,CASSLSGSADTQYF,TGTGCCAGCAGCCTTAGCGGGAGTGCAGATACGCAGTATTTT
TRBJ2-2,few,TRBV19,TRBD2,CASEFGTSRPRGTGELFF,TGTGCCAGTGAATTCGGGACTAGCCGGCCTCGCGGCACCGGGGAGCTGTTTTTT
TRBJ1-2,.,TRBV29-1,.,CSVARTPTLGGYTF,TGCAGCGTAGCCCGGACACCAACGTTGGGGGGCTACACCTTC
TRBJ2-3,.,TRBV28,TRBD2,CASNPSGRSISDTQYF,TGTGCCAGCAACCCTAGCGGGAGGAGTATTTCAGATACGCAGTATTTT
TRBJ1-1,.,TRBV5-5,.,CASSLVSARTEAFF,TGTGCCAGCAGCTTGGTTTCAGCCCGGACTGAAGCTTTCTTT
TRBJ2-2,.,TRBV19,TRBD1,CASSMTGLQGELFF,TGTGCCAGTAGTATGACAGGGCTCCAAGGGGAGCTGTTTTTT
TRBJ2-1,.,TRBV5-4,TRBD2,CASSFSGGNNEQFF,TGTGCCAGCAGCTTCTCGGGGGGGAACAATGAGCAGTTCTTC
TRBJ1-4,.,TRBV7-6,.,CASSLERTNEKLFF,TGTGCCAGCAGCTTAGAAAGAACTAATGAAAAACTGTTTTTT
TRBJ2-1,.,TRBV9,TRBD1,CASSLTPGQGNYNEQFF,TGTGCCAGCAGCCTGACCCCGGGACAGGGGAACTACAATGAGCAGTTCTTC
TRBJ1-2,.,TRBV7-2,.,CASSSTRMDSLNYGYTF,TGTGCCAGCAGCTCCACACGCATGGACAGTCTAAACTATGGCTACACCTTC
TRBJ2-4,.,TRBV28,TRBD2,CASSAYPNRGGVGKNIQYF,TGTGCCAGCAGTGCCTACCCAAACCGGGGAGGGGTAGGCAAAAACATTCAGTACTTC
TRBJ1-5,.,TRBV7-8,TRBD1,CASSLVVTGAFQPQHF,TGTGCCAGCAGCTTAGTGGTGACAGGGGCTTTTCAGCCCCAGCATTTT
TRBJ2-1,.,TRBV7-6,.,CASSLDPGGHEQFF,TGTGCCAGCAGCTTAGACCCCGGGGGGCATGAGCAGTTCTTC
TRBJ2-3,.,TRBV11-2,TRBD2,CASSKIGGASIVDTQYF,TGTGCCAGCAGCAAGATCGGGGGGGCCTCTATTGTAGATACGCAGTATTTT
TRBJ1-6,.,TRBV5-6,TRBD1,CASSDGTGSSYNSPLHF,TGTGCCAGCAGCGATGGGACAGGGAGCTCCTATAATTCACCCCTCCACTTT
TRBJ1-5,.,TRBV6-6,.,CASRGTYSNQPQHF,TGTGCCAGCCGCGGCACCTATAGCAATCAGCCCCAGCATTTT
TRBJ2-1,.,TRBV5-6,.,CASSLIGVDEQFF,TGTGCCAGCAGCTTGATTGGGGTTGATGAGCAGTTCTTC
TRBJ1-1,.,TRBV7-8,TRBD1,CASSLAQGVNTEAFF,TGTGCCAGCAGCTTAGCGCAGGGGGTGAACACTGAAGCTTTCTTT
TRBJ1-1,.,TRBV9,.,CASTPGGVTEAFF,TGTGCCAGCACCCCCGGGGGGGTCACTGAAGCTTTCTTT
TRBJ1-2,.,TRBV19,TRBD1,CASSIGTGRDNYGYTF,TGTGCCAGTAGTATTGGGACAGGGCGTGATAACTATGGCTACACCTTC
TRBJ1-2,.,TRBV2,.,CASSEDGTPYGYTF,TGTGCCAGCAGTGAGGACGGGACACCCTATGGCTACACCTTC
TRBJ2-7,.,TRBV5-1,.,CASSLATSALYEQYF,TGCGCCAGCAGCTTGGCGACTAGTGCTCTCTACGAGCAGTACTTC
TRBJ2-3,.,TRBV4-1,.,CASSQINSGVETTDTQYF,TGCGCCAGCAGCCAAATCAATAGTGGGGTAGAGACCACAGATACGCAGTATTTT
TRBJ1-6,medium-sized,TRBV14,.,CASSQDHGRNSPLHF,TGTGCCAGCAGCCAAGATCATGGCCGGAATTCACCCCTCCACTTT
TRBJ2-1,.,TRBV5-1,.,CASGRDISYNEQFF,TGCGCCAGCGGCCGGGACATCTCCTACAATGAGCAGTTCTTC
TRBJ2-3,few,TRBV7-9,.,CASSKPPGVTDTQYF,TGTGCCAGCAGTAAGCCCCCAGGGGTCACAGATACGCAGTATTTT
TRBJ2-3,.,TRBV28,.,CASSPPARTDTQYF,TGTGCCAGCAGCCCCCCTGCACGCACAGATACGCAGTATTTT
TRBJ1-1,once,TRBV5-1,.,CASSLGQLIRNTEAFF,TGCGCCAGCAGCTTGGGACAGCTTATCCGAAACACTGAAGCTTTCTTT
TRBJ1-2,.,TRBV2,.,CASSGRRNSNYGYTF,TGTGCCAGCAGTGGGCGTCGCAATTCTAACTATGGCTACACCTTC
TRBJ2-1,.,TRBV4-3,.,CASSPGAGTYNEQFF,TGCGCCAGCAGCCCCGGGGCCGGGACGTACAATGAGCAGTTCTTC
TRBJ1-1,.,TRBV5-8,.,CASSLQGDTEAFF,TGTGCCAGCAGCTTGCAGGGAGACACTGAAGCTTTCTTT
TRBJ1-3,.,TRBV28,TRBD1,CASSSGQISSGNTIYF,TGTGCCAGCAGTTCGGGACAGATCAGCTCTGGAAACACCATATATTTT
TRBJ2-5,once,TRBV25-1,TRBD2,CASSAPSGSRETQYF,TGTGCCAGCAGTGCTCCTAGCGGGAGCAGAGAGACCCAGTACTTC
TRBJ1-2,few,TRBV7-2,.,CASSLVEGGYGYTF,TGTGCCAGCAGCTTAGTCGAGGGGGGCTATGGCTACACCTTC
TRBJ2-7,.,TRBV7-9,.,CASSLATGRGGEQYF,TGTGCCAGCAGCTTAGCGACAGGACGCGGGGGCGAGCAGTACTTC
TRBJ1-2,.,TRBV10-3,.,CAISGGTGSPSNYGYTF,TGTGCCATCAGTGGGGGCACAGGGTCCCCTTCTAACTATGGCTACACCTTC
TRBJ1-5,.,TRBV5-1,TRBD1,CASSLEATGGDSNQPQHF,TGCGCCAGCAGCTTGGAAGCGACAGGGGGGGATAGCAATCAGCCCCAGCATTTT
TRBJ1-5,few,TRBV6-5,.,CASSIGRNSNQPQHF,TGTGCCAGCAGTATCGGACGGAATAGCAATCAGCCCCAGCATTTT